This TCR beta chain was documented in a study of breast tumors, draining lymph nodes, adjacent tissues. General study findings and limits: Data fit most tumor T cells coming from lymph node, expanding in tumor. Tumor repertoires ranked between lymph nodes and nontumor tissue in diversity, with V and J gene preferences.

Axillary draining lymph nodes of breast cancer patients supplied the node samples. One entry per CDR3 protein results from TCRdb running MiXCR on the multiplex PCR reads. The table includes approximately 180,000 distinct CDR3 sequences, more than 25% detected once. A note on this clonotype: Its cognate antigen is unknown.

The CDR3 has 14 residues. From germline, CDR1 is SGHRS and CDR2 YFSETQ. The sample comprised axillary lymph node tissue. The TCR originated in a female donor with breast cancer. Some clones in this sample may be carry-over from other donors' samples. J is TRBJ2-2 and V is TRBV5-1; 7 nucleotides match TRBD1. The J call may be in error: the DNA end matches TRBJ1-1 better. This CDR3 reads CASSITGETTEAFF. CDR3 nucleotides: TGCGCCAGCAGCATAACAGGGGAGACCACTGAAGCTTTCTTT.